The rows below give T cell receptor beta chains drawn from one sample of a study of cytomegalovirus exposure and HLA in healthy donors. Using immunoSEQ multiplex PCR, the repertoire was profiled, and TCRdb retains in-frame clones only, with some absent. The sample includes 150,000 to 200,000 clones, about 81% of them seen just once. Sequences were obtained from PBMCs. The source is a woman in her late teens or twenties in good health and CMV-seronegative. Both conserved end residues are part of each CDR3. Fields, in order: D gene, clone size, J gene, V gene, CDR3 DNA, CDR3 protein. The D gene is left open where the match is weak. For some rows the clone size is stated as once, few or many, or as a class when expanded; others skip it.

D gene: .
clone size: .
J gene: TRBJ2-7
V gene: TRBV6-5
CDR3 DNA: TGTGCCAGCAGTTACTCCTTAGGGGGCTCCTACGAGCAGTACTTC
CDR3 protein: CASSYSLGGSYEQYF

D gene: .
clone size: .
J gene: TRBJ2-5
V gene: TRBV5-1
CDR3 DNA: TGCGCCAGCAGCGGGGGGTCGATGGGGACGGGAGAGACCCAGTACTTC
CDR3 protein: CASSGGSMGTGETQYF

D gene: .
clone size: .
J gene: TRBJ1-4
V gene: TRBV7-6
CDR3 DNA: TGTGCCAGCAGCTCCTACCAAGAAAAACTGTTTTTT
CDR3 protein: CASSSYQEKLFF

D gene: .
clone size: .
J gene: TRBJ2-2
V gene: TRBV11-3
CDR3 DNA: TGTGCCAGCAGCTACAGGGACACCGGGGAGCTGTTTTTT
CDR3 protein: CASSYRDTGELFF

D gene: .
clone size: few
J gene: TRBJ2-3
V gene: TRBV6-1
CDR3 DNA: TGTGCCAGCAGTGAGAGGGATTTGGTCAGTCACACAGATACGCAGTATTTT
CDR3 protein: CASSERDLVSHTDTQYF

D gene: .
clone size: .
J gene: TRBJ2-7
V gene: TRBV27
CDR3 DNA: TGTGCCAGCAGTTCTCCAGGGCTCTACGAGCAGTACTTC
CDR3 protein: CASSSPGLYEQYF

D gene: .
clone size: .
J gene: TRBJ1-6
V gene: TRBV14
CDR3 DNA: TGTGCCAGCAGCCCCTCAATGGGCCGGACACCCCTCCACTTT
CDR3 protein: CASSPSMGRTPLHF

D gene: .
clone size: .
J gene: TRBJ2-7
V gene: TRBV21-1
CDR3 DNA: TGTGCCAGCAGAAGGGGTAGCTACGAGCAGTACTTC
CDR3 protein: CASRRGSYEQYF

D gene: .
clone size: .
J gene: TRBJ2-3
V gene: TRBV10-1
CDR3 DNA: TGCGCCAGCAGTGAGGCAGGGGTGAACCCCACAGATACGCAGTATTTT
CDR3 protein: CASSEAGVNPTDTQYF

D gene: TRBD1
clone size: once
J gene: TRBJ1-5
V gene: TRBV19
CDR3 DNA: TGTGCCAGTAGTATATATGTCGGAGGGGGCAGGCAGCCCCAGCATTTT
CDR3 protein: CASSIYVGGGRQPQHF

D gene: TRBD1
clone size: .
J gene: TRBJ2-7
V gene: TRBV27
CDR3 DNA: TGTGCCAGCAGAACCCCCCGGGACAGCTCCTACGAGCAGTACTTC
CDR3 protein: CASRTPRDSSYEQYF

D gene: .
clone size: .
J gene: TRBJ2-1
V gene: TRBV2
CDR3 DNA: TGTGCCAGCAGTGATCTCCCCTACAATGAGCAGTTCTTC
CDR3 protein: CASSDLPYNEQFF

D gene: .
clone size: .
J gene: TRBJ2-2
V gene: TRBV5-1
CDR3 DNA: TGCGCCAGCAGCTACCAACAGGGTTCCGGGGAGCTGTTTTTT
CDR3 protein: CASSYQQGSGELFF

D gene: .
clone size: .
J gene: TRBJ1-1
V gene: TRBV27
CDR3 DNA: TGTGCCAGCAGTTTATCCAACTTCCGTCTGAACACTGAAGCTTTCTTT
CDR3 protein: CASSLSNFRLNTEAFF

D gene: .
clone size: .
J gene: TRBJ1-5
V gene: TRBV5-6
CDR3 DNA: TGTGCCAGCAGCTGGGGGCACAGCAATCAGCCCCAGCATTTT
CDR3 protein: CASSWGHSNQPQHF

D gene: TRBD1
clone size: .
J gene: TRBJ2-5
V gene: TRBV5-1
CDR3 DNA: TGCGCCAGCAGCTTGGGGACAGGTCGAGAGACCCAGTACTTC
CDR3 protein: CASSLGTGRETQYF

D gene: .
clone size: .
J gene: TRBJ2-7
V gene: TRBV5-1
CDR3 DNA: TGCGCCAGCAGCTTGCTAGGGAGGCAAGACGAGCAGTACTTC
CDR3 protein: CASSLLGRQDEQYF

D gene: .
clone size: once
J gene: TRBJ1-4
V gene: TRBV4-1
CDR3 DNA: TGCGCCAGCAGCCAAGACTGGAGTAATGAAAAACTGTTTTTT
CDR3 protein: CASSQDWSNEKLFF

D gene: .
clone size: .
J gene: TRBJ2-3
V gene: TRBV2
CDR3 DNA: TGTGCCAGCAAGAATCACTTGGGAGGGGGGGCGGCAGATACGCAGTATTTT
CDR3 protein: CASKNHLGGGAADTQYF

D gene: TRBD1
clone size: .
J gene: TRBJ2-1
V gene: TRBV29-1
CDR3 DNA: TGCAGCGTCCGGGCCGGGACAGAATCCCCCTACCCCTATAATGAGCAGTTCTTC
CDR3 protein: CSVRAGTESPYPYNEQFF

D gene: .
clone size: .
J gene: TRBJ1-4
V gene: TRBV18
CDR3 DNA: TGTGCCAGCTCACCCGGGGATGTTGAAAAACTGTTTTTT
CDR3 protein: CASSPGDVEKLFF

D gene: .
clone size: .
J gene: TRBJ1-6
V gene: TRBV5-1
CDR3 DNA: TGCGCCAGCAGCTTGGCGGTGGGGCAGACGGCCTCACCCCTCCACTTT
CDR3 protein: CASSLAVGQTASPLHF

D gene: TRBD1
clone size: .
J gene: TRBJ1-2
V gene: TRBV15
CDR3 DNA: TGTGCCACCAGCAGAGAGGACAGGGGGGTGGCTGGCTACACCTTC
CDR3 protein: CATSREDRGVAGYTF

D gene: TRBD2
clone size: .
J gene: TRBJ2-1
V gene: TRBV2
CDR3 DNA: TGTGCCAGCAGAGAGGGGCGGGAGCGATCGAGCTCCTACAATGAGCAGTTCTTC
CDR3 protein: CASREGRERSSSYNEQFF

D gene: TRBD2
clone size: .
J gene: TRBJ2-5
V gene: TRBV9
CDR3 DNA: TGTGCCAGCAGCCCAGGGGCTAGCGGGGGAGAGACCCAGTACTTC
CDR3 protein: CASSPGASGGETQYF

D gene: .
clone size: once
J gene: TRBJ1-1
V gene: TRBV6-5
CDR3 DNA: TGTGCCAGCAGTAGAGGTGGAGGGAGCACTGAAGCTTTCTTT
CDR3 protein: CASSRGGGSTEAFF

D gene: .
clone size: .
J gene: TRBJ1-6
V gene: TRBV9
CDR3 DNA: TGTGCCAGCAGCGATTCCGGGGGGCGTAATTCACCCCTCCACTTT
CDR3 protein: CASSDSGGRNSPLHF

D gene: .
clone size: .
J gene: TRBJ2-1
V gene: TRBV5-1
CDR3 DNA: TGCGCCAGCCGAGCTATGAGAAGTACTGAGCAGTTCTTC
CDR3 protein: CASRAMRSTEQFF

D gene: .
clone size: .
J gene: TRBJ2-1
V gene: TRBV19
CDR3 DNA: TGTGCCAGTAGTCCCGGGACTTACTACAATGAGCAGTTCTTC
CDR3 protein: CASSPGTYYNEQFF

D gene: TRBD2
clone size: .
J gene: TRBJ2-1
V gene: TRBV15
CDR3 DNA: TGTGCCACCAGCAGGACACTAGCGGGAGGGCCGGTTGAGCAGTTCTTC
CDR3 protein: CATSRTLAGGPVEQFF

D gene: TRBD1
clone size: .
J gene: TRBJ1-1
V gene: TRBV7-9
CDR3 DNA: TGTGCCAGCAGCTCCCGCCGGGACAGAATGACCGAAGCTTTCTTT
CDR3 protein: CASSSRRDRMTEAFF

D gene: TRBD1
clone size: once
J gene: TRBJ1-6
V gene: TRBV6-5
CDR3 DNA: TGTGCCAGCGCAGGGGGTGGAATAGCGGTTTCTCCCCTCCACTTT
CDR3 protein: CASAGGGIAVSPLHF

D gene: .
clone size: .
J gene: TRBJ2-5
V gene: TRBV4-1
CDR3 DNA: TGCGCCAGCAGCCAAGTGGCTAGCTGGGACCAAGAGACCCAGTACTTC
CDR3 protein: CASSQVASWDQETQYF

D gene: .
clone size: .
J gene: TRBJ2-7
V gene: TRBV5-5
CDR3 DNA: TGTGCCAGCAGCTTCATCGCGGGAACCTACGAGCAGTACTTC
CDR3 protein: CASSFIAGTYEQYF

D gene: .
clone size: .
J gene: TRBJ2-5
V gene: TRBV9
CDR3 DNA: TGTGCCAGCAGCGTAGCTATGACTAGCCAAGAGACCCAGTACTTC
CDR3 protein: CASSVAMTSQETQYF